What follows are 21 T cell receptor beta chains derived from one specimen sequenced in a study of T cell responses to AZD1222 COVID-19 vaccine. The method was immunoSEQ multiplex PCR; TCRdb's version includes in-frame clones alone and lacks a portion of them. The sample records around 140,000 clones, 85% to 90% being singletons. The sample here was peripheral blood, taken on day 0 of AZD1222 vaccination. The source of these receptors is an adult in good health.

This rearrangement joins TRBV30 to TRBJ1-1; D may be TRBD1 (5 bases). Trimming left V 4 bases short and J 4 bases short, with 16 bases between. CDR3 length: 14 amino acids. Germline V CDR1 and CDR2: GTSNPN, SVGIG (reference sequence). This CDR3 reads CAWTSFFGGTEAFF. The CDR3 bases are TGTGCCTGGACCTCCTTTTTCGGGGGCACTGAAGCTTTCTTT.

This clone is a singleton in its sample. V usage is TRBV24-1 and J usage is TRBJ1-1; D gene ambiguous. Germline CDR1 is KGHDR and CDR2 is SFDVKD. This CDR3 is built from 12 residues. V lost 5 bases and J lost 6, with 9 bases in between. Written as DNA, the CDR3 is TGTGCCACCAGTGCCTTCGGGGCTGAAGCTTTCTTT. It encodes CATSAFGAEAFF.

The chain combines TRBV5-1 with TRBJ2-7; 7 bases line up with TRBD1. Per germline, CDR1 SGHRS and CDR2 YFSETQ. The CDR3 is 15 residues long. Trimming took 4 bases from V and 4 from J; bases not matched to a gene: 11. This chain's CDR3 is CASSARGTATYEQYF. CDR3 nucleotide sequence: TGCGCCAGCAGCGCGAGAGGGACAGCAACTTACGAGCAGTACTTC.

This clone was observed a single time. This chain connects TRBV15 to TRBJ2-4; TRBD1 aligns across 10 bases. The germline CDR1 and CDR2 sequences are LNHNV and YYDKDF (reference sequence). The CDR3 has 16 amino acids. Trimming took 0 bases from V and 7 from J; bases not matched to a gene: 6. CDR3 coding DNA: TGTGCCACCAGCAGAGATGGTTGGACAGGGGGTAACATTCAGTACTTC. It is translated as CATSRDGWTGGNIQYF.

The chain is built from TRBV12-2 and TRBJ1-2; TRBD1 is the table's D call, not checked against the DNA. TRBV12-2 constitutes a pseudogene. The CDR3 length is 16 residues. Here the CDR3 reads CASRPTGLGKNYGYTF. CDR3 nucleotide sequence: TGTGCAAGTCGCCCCACAGGGCTCGGGAAGAACTATGGCTACACCTTC.

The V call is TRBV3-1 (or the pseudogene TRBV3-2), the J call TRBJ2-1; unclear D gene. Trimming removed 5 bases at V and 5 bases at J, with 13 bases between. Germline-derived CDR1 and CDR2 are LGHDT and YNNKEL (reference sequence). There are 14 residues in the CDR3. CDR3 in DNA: TGTGCCAGCAGCGTGGCCTCAAGGAACAATGAGCAGTTCTTC. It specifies CASSVASRNNEQFF.

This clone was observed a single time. The CDR3 reads CASSQGHSQTTLHF. The CDR3 nucleotides are TGTGCCAGCAGCCAAGGTCACAGTCAGACCACCCTCCACTTT. The rearrangement links TRBV3-1 (or the pseudogene TRBV3-2) to TRBJ1-6, with D uncertain. The CDR3 contains 14 residues. Germline V lookup: CDR1 LGHDT, CDR2 YNNKEL (reference sequence). Trimming stripped 1 base from V and 14 bases from J, with 15 bases between.

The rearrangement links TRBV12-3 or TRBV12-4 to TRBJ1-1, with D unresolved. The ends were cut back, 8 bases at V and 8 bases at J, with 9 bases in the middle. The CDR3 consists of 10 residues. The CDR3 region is CASLGSEAFF. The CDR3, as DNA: TGTGCCAGCCTGGGGTCAGAAGCTTTCTTT.

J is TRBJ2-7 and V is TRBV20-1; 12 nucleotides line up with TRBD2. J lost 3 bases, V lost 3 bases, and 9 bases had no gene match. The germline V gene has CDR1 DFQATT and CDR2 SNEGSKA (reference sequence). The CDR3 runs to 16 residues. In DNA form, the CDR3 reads TGCAGTGCTAGTCCCTTTACTAGCGGGAGGAGCTACGAGCAGTACTTC. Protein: CSASPFTSGRSYEQYF.

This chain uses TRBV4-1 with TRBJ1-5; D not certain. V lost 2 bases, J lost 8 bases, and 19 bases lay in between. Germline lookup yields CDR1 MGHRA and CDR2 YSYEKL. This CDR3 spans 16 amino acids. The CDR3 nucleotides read TGCGCCAGCAGCCAATCCGGGAAAAGCCGAGTGAAGCCCCAGCATTTT. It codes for CASSQSGKSRVKPQHF.

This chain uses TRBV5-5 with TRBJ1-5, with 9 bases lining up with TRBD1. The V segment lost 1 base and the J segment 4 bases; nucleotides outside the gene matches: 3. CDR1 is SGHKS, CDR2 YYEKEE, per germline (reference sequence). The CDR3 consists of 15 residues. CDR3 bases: TGTGCCAGCAGCTTGAGGACAGGGGTGAATCAGCCCCAGCATTTT. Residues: CASSLRTGVNQPQHF.

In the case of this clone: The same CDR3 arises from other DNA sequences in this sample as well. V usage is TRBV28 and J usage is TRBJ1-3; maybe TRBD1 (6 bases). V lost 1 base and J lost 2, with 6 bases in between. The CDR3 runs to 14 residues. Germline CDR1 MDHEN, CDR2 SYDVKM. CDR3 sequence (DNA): TGTGCCAGCAGTTTATCAGGGGCTGGAAACACCATATATTTT. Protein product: CASSLSGAGNTIYF. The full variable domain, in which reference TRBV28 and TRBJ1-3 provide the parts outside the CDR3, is DVKVTQSSRYLVKRTGEKVFLECVQDMDHENMFWYRQDPGLGLRLIYFSYDVKMKEKGDIPEGYSVSREKKERFSLILESASTNQTSMYLCASSLSGAGNTIYFGEGSWLTVV.

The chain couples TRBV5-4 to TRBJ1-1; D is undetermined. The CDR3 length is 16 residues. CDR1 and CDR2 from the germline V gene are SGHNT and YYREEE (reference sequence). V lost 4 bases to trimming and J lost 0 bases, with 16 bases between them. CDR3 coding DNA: TGTGCCAGCAGCCCCCCCCAGGCTAGGATGAACACTGAAGCTTTCTTT. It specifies CASSPPQARMNTEAFF.

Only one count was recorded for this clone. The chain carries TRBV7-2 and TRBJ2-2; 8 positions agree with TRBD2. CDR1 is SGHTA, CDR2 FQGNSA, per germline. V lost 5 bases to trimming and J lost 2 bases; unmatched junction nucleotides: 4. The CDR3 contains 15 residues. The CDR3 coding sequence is TGTGCCAGCAGCCGGCGGGGGGCTAACACCGGGGAGCTGTTTTTT. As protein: CASSRRGANTGELFF.

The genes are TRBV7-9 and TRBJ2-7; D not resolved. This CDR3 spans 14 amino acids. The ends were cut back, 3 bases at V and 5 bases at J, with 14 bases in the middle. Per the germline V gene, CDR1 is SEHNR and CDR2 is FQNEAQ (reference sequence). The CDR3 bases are TGTGCCAGCAGCTTGTCGGGCAGCTTCCACGAGCAGTACTTC. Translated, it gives CASSLSGSFHEQYF.

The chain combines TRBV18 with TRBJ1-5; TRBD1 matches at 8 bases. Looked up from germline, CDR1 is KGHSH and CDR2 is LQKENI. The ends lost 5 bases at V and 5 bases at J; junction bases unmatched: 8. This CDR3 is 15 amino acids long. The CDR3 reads CASSYGTGGHQPQHF. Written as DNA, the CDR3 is TGTGCCAGCTCATATGGGACAGGCGGCCATCAGCCCCAGCATTTT.

CDR3 DNA: TGTGCCAGCAGCTCTCAGGGTGCGGTTGTAAGCACTGAAGCTTTCTTT. Amino acids: CASSSQGAVVSTEAFF. V usage is TRBV7-2 and J usage is TRBJ1-1; perhaps TRBD1 as D (5 bases). Trimming removed 4 bases from V and 4 bases from J, with 19 bases in between. CDR3 length: 16 amino acids. Germline V gives CDR1 SGHTA, CDR2 FQGNSA.

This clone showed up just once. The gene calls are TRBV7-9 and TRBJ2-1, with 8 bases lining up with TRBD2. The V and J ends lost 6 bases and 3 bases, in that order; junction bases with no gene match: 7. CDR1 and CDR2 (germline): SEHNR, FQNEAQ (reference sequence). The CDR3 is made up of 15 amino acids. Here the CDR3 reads CASRLIAGLYNEQFF. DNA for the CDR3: TGTGCCAGCAGGTTGATAGCGGGGCTCTACAATGAGCAGTTCTTC.

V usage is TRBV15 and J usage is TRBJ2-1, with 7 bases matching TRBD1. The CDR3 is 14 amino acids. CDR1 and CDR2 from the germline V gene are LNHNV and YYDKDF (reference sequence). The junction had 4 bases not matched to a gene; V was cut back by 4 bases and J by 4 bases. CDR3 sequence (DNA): TGTGCCACCAGCATGGGACAGCCTTACAATGAGCAGTTCTTC. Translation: CATSMGQPYNEQFF.

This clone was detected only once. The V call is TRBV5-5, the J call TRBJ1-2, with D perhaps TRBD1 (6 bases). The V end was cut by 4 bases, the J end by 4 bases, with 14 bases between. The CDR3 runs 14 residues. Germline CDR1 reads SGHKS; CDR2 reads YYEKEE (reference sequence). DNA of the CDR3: TGTGCCAGCAGCCCCGGGCAGGGGACCTATGGCTACACCTTC. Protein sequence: CASSPGQGTYGYTF.

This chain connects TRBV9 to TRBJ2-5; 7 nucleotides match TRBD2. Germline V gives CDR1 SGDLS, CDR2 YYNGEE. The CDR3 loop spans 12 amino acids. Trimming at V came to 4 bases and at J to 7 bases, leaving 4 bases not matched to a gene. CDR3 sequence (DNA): TGTGCCAGCAGCTCGACGGGGGGGACCCAGTACTTC. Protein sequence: CASSSTGGTQYF.